This TCR beta chain originates from a study of CXCR3-negative and CXCR3-positive naive CD8 T cells. Study results and caveats: For naive cells, CXCR3-negative and CXCR3-positive subsets had similar TRBV-TRBJ usage; for memory cells, usage differed. Diversity ran similarly high across both naive subsets but far lower in memory CD8+ cells.

Those CD8+ T cells considered naive were CD45RO-CCR7+CD27+CD95-. Of note for this clonotype: What it recognizes is unknown.

The libraries of TRB cDNA were constructed through 5' RACE using UMI labels. TCRdb processed the 5' RACE reads again and assigns one entry to each CDR3 protein, with no DNA. The sample totals about 62,000 distinct CDR3 sequences. The CDR3 sequence is 15 residues long. Germline V CDR1 and CDR2: DFQATT, SNEGSKA (reference sequence). Sequenced input: naive CXCR3- CD8+ T cells from blood. The sample's subset: CD45RO-CCR7+CD27+CD95- naive CD8+ T cells lacking CXCR3 (TNR3-). The clonotype originates from a human donor in good health. Some clones in this sample may be carry-over from other donors' samples. V is TRBV20-1 and J is TRBJ2-7; no DNA is available, so the TRBD1 call from TCRdb remains unchecked. This CDR3 reads CSAWPRDSQFGEQYF.